Sequencing of this T cell receptor (beta chain) was carried out in a study of human T cells and chemical hapten exposure. Looking at the study overall: Each patient's scalp received weekly diphenylcyclopropenone throughout the approximately 24-week study. Notes on the study in general: Versus controls, significantly more large CDR3 similarity clusters arose from expanded TCRs.

Time point specified: pre-sensitization, week 0. Treatment defined: therapeutic diphenylcyclopropenone sensitization with weekly scalp DPC. The study enrolled 18 to 70-year-old alopecia patients suitable for DPC. Authors' analysis steps: TCR counts had a median of about 100,000 per sample and spanned 23,224 to 690,600. One entry per CDR3 protein, called by TCRdb with MiXCR from the RACE reads. TCRdb's processing, not the study's, gives the V and J calls here. The sample lists tens of thousands of distinct CDR3 sequences; approximately 9.8% were seen once. This clonotype was found many times. Its antigen is not identified. The specimen comprised whole blood, sampled in connection with sensitization to the hapten diphenylcyclopropenone (DPC). This sequence was found in a woman aged 40 to 49 with alopecia areata. Some clones in this sample may be carry-over from other donors' samples.

Written as DNA, the CDR3 is TGTGCCACCAGTGATTTGGAAGATCCCGGGGAGCTGTTTTTT. It is translated as CATSDLEDPGELFF. This chain uses TRBV24-1 with TRBJ2-2, with D hard to call. CDR3 length: 14 residues. V dropped 0 bases and J dropped 6 bases, with 7 bases sitting between them. Germline values: CDR1 KGHDR, CDR2 SFDVKD.